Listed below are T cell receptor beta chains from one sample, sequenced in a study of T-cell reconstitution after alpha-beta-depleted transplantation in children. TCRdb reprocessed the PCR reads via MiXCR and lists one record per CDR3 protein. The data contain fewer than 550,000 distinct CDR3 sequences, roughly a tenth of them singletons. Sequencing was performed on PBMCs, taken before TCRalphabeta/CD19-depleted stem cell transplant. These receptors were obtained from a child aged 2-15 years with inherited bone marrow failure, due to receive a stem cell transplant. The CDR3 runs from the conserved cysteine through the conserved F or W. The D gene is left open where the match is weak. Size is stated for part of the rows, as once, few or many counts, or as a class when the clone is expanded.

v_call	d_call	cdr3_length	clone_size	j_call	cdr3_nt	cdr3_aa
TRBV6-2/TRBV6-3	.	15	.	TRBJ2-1	TGTGCCAGCAGTTATTTGACTGGCTACAATGAGGAGCAGTTCTTC	CASSYLTGYNEEQFF
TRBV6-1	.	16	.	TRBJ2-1	TGTGCCAGCAGTGAATATGGCCTCGGGTTGGACAATGAGCAGTTCTTC	CASSEYGLGLDNEQFF
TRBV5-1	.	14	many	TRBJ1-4	TGCGCCAGCAGCTTGGGAGCGGGACCCGAAAAACTGTTTTTT	CASSLGAGPEKLFF
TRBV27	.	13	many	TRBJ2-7	TGTGCCAGCAGTCCCACCCACCTCATCGAGCAGTACTTC	CASSPTHLIEQYF
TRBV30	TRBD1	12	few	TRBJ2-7	TGTGCCTGGGGATGGGACAGCTACGAGCAGTACTTC	CAWGWDSYEQYF
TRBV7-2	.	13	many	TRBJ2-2	TGTGCCAGCAGCTCGGGGACTCCCATTGAGCTGTTTTTT	CASSSGTPIELFF
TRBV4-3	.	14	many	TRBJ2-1	TGCGCCAGCAGCCAAGAGGTTAGGGGCAATGAGCAGTTCTTC	CASSQEVRGNEQFF
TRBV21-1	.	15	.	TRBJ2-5	TGTGCCAGCAGCAAATCGCCAACCCCCAAGAAGACCCAGTACTTC	CASSKSPTPKKTQYF
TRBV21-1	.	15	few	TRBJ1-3	TGTGCCAGCAGCAAGTACGGCGGGTGTGGAAACACCATATATTTT	CASSKYGGCGNTIYF
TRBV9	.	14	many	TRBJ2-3	TGTGCCAGCAACCCAGGGCCCCTTGTAGATACGCAGTATTTT	CASNPGPLVDTQYF
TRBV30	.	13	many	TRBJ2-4	TGTGCCTGGAGTAGGGACATCAAAAACATTCAGTACTTC	CAWSRDIKNIQYF
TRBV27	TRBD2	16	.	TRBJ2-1	TGTGCCAGCAGTTTAAGGGGGACTAGCGGGAACGTTAAGGGGTTCTTC	CASSLRGTSGNVKGFF
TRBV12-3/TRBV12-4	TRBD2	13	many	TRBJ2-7	TGTGCCAGCAGTTTATCGGGGGGAGCCGAGCAGTACTTC	CASSLSGGAEQYF
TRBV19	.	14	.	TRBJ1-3	TGTGCCAGTAGTACACGGATCTCTGGAAACACCATATATTTT	CASSTRISGNTIYF
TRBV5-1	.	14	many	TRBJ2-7	TGCGCCAGCAGCCTCCGGGGCAAGAGCTACGAGCAGTACTTC	CASSLRGKSYEQYF
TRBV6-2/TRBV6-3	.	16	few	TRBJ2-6	TGTGCCAGCAGTTACTTAGGGGGTTATGGGGCCAACGTCCTGACTTTC	CASSYLGGYGANVLTF
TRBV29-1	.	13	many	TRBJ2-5	TGCAGCGTTGAGGGAGGCAGAAAAGAGACCCAGTACTTC	CSVEGGRKETQYF
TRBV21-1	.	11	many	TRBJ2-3	TGTGCCAGCAGCGAAGGAGATACGCAGTATTTT	CASSEGDTQYF
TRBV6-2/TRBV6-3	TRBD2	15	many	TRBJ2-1	TGTGCCAGCAGTCTCGGGAGGGTAGTCTACAATGAGCAGTTCTTC	CASSLGRVVYNEQFF
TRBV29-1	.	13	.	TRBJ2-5	TGCAGCGTTGAAAGGCGGGCAGGCGAGACCCAGTACTTC	CSVERRAGETQYF
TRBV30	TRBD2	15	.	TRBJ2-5	TGTGCCTGGAGTGAAGGACTAGCGGGACAAGAGACCCAGTACTTC	CAWSEGLAGQETQYF
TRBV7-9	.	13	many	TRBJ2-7	TGTGCCAGCAAAATAGAGGTGGGATACGAGCAGTACTTC	CASKIEVGYEQYF
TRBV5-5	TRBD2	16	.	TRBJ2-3	TGTGCCAGCAGCTTGATTTGGACGGGAGGCTTGTATACGCAGTATTTT	CASSLIWTGGLYTQYF
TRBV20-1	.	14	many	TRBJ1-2	TGCAGTGCTAGAGTGGCAGTGAGGTTCTATGGCTACACCTTC	CSARVAVRFYGYTF
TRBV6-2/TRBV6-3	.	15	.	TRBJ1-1	TGTGCCAGCACTCCCTTAGACTGGGAGGGTACTGAAGCTTTCTTT	CASTPLDWEGTEAFF